This T cell receptor beta chain was retrieved from a study of chemoradiotherapy in HPV16-positive cancers. Study-wide results and caveats: Only a couple of HPV16-positive patients supplied the functional HPV-specificity definition. Better recurrence-free survival went with HPV-responsive T-cell expansion in HPV16-positive patients. Candidate HPV-specific clones and E7-related TCR motifs grew in tumor during treatment.

Measured with immunoSEQ multiplex PCR; TCRdb has only the in-frame clones, and not every one. There are roughly 34,000 clones in the sample; 86% occur only once, and approximately 2.1% lies in the top ten. As concerns this clone: Antigen specificity is unknown.

Samples were taken several times over chemoradiotherapy. The receptor comes from a human donor with HPV-associated anogenital cancer. The sequenced sample was blood, obtained from a patient who underwent chemoradiotherapy.

The CDR3 DNA reads as TGTGCCAGCAAATCAGGGGGGGAGCCCCAGCATTTT. Its protein product is CASKSGGEPQHF. V usage is TRBV2 and J usage is TRBJ1-5; 7 nucleotides agree with TRBD1. Germline V CDR1 and CDR2: SNHLY, FYNNEI. The CDR3 is 12 residues long. V trimming: 7 bases; J trimming: 8 bases; junction bases outside the gene matches: 5. Drawing the rest from reference TRBV2 and TRBJ1-5, the complete variable domain is EPEVTQTPSHQVTQMGQEVILRCVPISNHLYFYWYRQILGQKVEFLVSFYNNEISEKSEIFDDQFSVERPDGSNFTLKIRSTKLEDSAMYFCASKSGGEPQHFGDGTRLSIL.